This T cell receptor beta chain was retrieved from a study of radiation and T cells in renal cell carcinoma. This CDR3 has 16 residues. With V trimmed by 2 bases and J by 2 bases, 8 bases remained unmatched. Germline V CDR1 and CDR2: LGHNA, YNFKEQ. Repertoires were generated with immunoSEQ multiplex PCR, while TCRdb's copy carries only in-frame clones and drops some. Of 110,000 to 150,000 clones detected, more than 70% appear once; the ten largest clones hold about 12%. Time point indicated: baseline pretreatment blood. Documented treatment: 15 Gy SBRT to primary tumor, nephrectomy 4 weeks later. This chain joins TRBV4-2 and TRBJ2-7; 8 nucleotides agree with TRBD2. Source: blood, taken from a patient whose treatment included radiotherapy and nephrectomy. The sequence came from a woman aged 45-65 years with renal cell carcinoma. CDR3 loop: CASSQYPGLGTYEQYF. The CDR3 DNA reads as TGTGCCAGCAGCCAATACCCGGGACTAGGAACCTACGAGCAGTACTTC.